This TCR beta chain was recorded in a study of cytomegalovirus exposure and HLA in healthy donors. Study outcomes and limitations: Cytomegalovirus status was reportedly diagnosed by the classifier with high sensitivity and specificity.

Profiling relied on immunoSEQ multiplex PCR, and the TCRdb table lists in-frame clones only, not all of them. The sample holds 100,000 to 150,000 clones; about 96% are singletons and the top ten take less than 2%. Details on this clone: Antigen specificity is unknown.

The length of the CDR3 is 16 residues. Germline loops: CDR1 MDHEN, CDR2 SYDVKM. The V end lost 4 bases, the J end lost 2 bases, and 18 bases lay between the germline ends. The sequence was obtained from a man between 18 and 29 years old in good health and CMV-seronegative. V is TRBV28 and J is TRBJ2-7; maybe TRBD2 (5 bases). Source material: PBMCs. The CDR3 region has the DNA TGTGCCAGCAGTTCCCCCAGTACTCACGGGGCCTACGAGCAGTACTTC. Its translation is CASSSPSTHGAYEQYF.